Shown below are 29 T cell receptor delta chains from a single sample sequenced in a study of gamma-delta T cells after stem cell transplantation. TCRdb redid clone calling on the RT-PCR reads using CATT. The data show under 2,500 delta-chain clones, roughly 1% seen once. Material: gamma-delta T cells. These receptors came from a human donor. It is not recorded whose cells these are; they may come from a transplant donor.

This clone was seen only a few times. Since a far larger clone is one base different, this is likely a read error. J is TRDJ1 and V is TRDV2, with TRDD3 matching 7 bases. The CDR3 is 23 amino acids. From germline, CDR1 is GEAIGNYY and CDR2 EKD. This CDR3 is CACGTLRSSIPSTGDSGPDKLIF. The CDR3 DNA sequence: TGTGCCTGTGGCACCCTCCGGTCGTCTATCCCCAGTACTGGGGATTCAGGTCCCGATAAACTCATCTTT.

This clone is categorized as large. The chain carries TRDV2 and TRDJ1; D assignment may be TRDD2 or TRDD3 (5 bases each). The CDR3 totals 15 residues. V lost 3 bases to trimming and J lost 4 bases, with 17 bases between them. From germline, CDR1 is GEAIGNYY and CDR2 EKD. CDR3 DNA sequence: TGTGCCTGTGACCAGCTTCCCGGGGAACACGATAAACTCATCTTT. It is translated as CACDQLPGEHDKLIF.

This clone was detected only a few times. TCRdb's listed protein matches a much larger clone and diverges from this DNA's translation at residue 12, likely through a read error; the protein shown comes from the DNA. CDR3 loop: CACDTLGDTGYADKLIF. CDR3 bases: TGTGCCTGTGACACACTGGGGGATACTGGTTATGCCGATAAACTCATCTTT. The V gene is TRDV2, the J gene TRDJ1, with 12 bases aligning to TRDD3. Unmatched junction bases numbered 8, after V lost 1 base and J lost 3 bases. The CDR3 consists of 17 residues. CDR1 is GEAIGNYY and CDR2 is EKD in the germline V gene.

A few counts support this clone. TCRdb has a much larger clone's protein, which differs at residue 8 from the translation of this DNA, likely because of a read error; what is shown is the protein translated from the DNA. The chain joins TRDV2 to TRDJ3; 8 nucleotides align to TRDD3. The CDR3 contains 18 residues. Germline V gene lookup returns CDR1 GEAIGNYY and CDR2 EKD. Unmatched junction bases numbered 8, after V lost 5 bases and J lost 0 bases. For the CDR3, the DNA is TGTGCCTGTGGGATACTGGGGGCGAGCTCCTGGGACACCCGACAGATGTTTTTC. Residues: CACGILGASSWDTRQMFF.

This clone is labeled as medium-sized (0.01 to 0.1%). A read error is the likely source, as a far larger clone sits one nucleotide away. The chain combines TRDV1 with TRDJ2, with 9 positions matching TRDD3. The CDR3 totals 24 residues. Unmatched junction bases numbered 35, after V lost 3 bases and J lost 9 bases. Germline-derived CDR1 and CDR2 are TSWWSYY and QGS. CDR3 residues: CALGDPCLRTAVWGICPGRTQLFF. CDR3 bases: TGTGCTCTTGGGGACCCCTGCCTTCGGACGGCGGTCTGGGGGATTTGCCCGGGACGCACACAACTCTTCTTT.

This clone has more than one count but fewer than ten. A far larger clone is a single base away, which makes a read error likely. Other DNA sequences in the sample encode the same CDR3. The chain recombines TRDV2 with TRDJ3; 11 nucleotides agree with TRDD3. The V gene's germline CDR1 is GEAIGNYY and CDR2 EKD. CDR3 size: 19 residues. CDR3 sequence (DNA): TGTGCCTGTGACACCATGCCTGGGGGATACTCCCGGGACACCCGGCAGATGTTTTTC. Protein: CACDTMPGGYSRDTRQMFF.

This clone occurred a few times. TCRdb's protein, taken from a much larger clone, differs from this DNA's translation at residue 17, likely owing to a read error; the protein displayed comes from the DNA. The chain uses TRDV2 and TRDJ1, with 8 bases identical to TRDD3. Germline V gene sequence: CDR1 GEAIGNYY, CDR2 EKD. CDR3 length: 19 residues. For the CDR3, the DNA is TGTGCCTGTGACACCGTCCGGTCTGGGGGAGACCTTGACACCGATAAACCCATCTTT. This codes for CACDTVRSGGDLDTDKPIF.

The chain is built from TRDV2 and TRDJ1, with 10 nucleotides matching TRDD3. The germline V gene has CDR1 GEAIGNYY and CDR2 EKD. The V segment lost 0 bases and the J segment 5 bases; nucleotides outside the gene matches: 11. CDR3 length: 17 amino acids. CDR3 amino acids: CACDTVGGYSDPDKLIF. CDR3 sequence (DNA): TGTGCCTGTGACACCGTTGGGGGATACTCAGACCCAGATAAACTCATCTTT.

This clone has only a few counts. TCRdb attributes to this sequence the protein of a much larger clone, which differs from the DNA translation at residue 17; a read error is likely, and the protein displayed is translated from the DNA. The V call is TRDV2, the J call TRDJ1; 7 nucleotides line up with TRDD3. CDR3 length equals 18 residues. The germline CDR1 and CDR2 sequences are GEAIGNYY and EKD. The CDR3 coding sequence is TGTGCCTGTGACACCGTAGCAACTGGGGACCCGTACACCGATAAACTCACCTTT. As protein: CACDTVATGDPYTDKLTF.

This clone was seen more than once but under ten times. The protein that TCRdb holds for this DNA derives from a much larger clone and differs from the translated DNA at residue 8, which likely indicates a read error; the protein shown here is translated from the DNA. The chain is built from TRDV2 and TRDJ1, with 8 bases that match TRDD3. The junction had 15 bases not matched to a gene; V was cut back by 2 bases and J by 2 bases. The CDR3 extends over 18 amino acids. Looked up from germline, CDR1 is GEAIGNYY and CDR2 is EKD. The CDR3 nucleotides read TGTGCCTGTGACATTCTCACTGAGGGATACGGTCGGACCGATAAACTCATCTTT. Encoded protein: CACDILTEGYGRTDKLIF.

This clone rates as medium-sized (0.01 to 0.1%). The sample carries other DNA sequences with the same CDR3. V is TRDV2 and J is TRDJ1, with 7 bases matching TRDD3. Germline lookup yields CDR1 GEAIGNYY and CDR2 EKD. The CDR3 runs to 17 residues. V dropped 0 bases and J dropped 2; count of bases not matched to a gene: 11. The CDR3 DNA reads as TGTGCCTGTGACACCGTAAGTCCTGGGGGGCCAACCGATAAACTCATCTTT. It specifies CACDTVSPGGPTDKLIF.

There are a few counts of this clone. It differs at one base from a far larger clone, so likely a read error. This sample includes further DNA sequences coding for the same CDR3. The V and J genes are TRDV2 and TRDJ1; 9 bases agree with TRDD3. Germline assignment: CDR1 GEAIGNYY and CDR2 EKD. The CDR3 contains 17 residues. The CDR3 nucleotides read TGCGCCTGTGACCCGGTTAGAGACTGGGGGACGACCGATAAACTCATCTTT. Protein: CACDPVRDWGTTDKLIF.

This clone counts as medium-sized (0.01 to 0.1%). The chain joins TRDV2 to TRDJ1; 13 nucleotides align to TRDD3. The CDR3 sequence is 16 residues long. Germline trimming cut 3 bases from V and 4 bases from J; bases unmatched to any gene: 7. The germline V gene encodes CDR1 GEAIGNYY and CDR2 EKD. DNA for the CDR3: TGTGCCTGTGACGCCTTACTGGGGGATACGCACGATAAACTCATCTTT. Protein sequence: CACDALLGDTHDKLIF.

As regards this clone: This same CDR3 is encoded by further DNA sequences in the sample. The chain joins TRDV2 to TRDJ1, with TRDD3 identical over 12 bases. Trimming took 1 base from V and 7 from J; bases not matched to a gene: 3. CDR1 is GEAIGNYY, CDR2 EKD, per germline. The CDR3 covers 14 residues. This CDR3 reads CACDTLGDTGKLIF. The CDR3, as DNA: TGTGCCTGTGACACTCTGGGGGATACGGGTAAACTCATCTTT.

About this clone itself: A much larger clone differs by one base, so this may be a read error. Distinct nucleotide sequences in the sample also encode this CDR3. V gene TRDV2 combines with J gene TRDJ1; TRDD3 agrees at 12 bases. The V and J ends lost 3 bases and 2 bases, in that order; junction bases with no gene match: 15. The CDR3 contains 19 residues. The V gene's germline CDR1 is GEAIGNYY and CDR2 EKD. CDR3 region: CACDVILGDTQERTDKLIF. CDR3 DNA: TGTGCCTGTGACGTTATACTGGGGGATACACAGGAAAGGACCGATAAACTCATCTTT.

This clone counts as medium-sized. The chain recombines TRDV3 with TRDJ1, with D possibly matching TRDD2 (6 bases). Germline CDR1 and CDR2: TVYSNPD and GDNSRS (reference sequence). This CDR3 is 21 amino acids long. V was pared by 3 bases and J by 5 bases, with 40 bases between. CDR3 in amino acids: CAFFAPSYVGYGVVWADKLIF. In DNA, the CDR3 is TGTGCCTTCTTTGCCCCCTCCTACGTAGGATATGGGGTGGTATGGGCTGATAAACTCATCTTT.

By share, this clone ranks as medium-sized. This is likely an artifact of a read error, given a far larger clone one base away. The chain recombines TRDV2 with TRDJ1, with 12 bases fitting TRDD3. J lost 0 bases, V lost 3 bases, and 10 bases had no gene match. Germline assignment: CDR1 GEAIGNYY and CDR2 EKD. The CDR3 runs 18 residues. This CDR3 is CACDPLGDTHPHTDKLIF. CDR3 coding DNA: TGTGCCTGTGACCCACTGGGGGATACCCACCCACACACCGATAAACTCATCTTT.

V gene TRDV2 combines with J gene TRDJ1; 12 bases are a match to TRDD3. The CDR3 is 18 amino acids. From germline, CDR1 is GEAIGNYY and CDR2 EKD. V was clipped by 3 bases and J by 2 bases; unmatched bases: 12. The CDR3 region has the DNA TGTGCCTGTGACCACGTACTGGGGGATACTGGTTATACCGATAAACTCATCTTT. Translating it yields CACDHVLGDTGYTDKLIF.

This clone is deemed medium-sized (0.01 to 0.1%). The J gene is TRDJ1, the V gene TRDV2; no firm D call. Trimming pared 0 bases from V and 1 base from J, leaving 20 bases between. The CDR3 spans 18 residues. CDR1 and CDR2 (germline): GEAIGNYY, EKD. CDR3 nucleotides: TGTGCCTGTGACACCGTTGTACGCGGTCCCCCCGTCACCGATAAACTCATCTTT. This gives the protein CACDTVVRGPPVTDKLIF.

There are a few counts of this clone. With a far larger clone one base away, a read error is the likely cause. CDR3 nucleotides: TGTGCCTGTGACCCTGCTGGGGGTTCTCATAGCTACTGGGACACCCGACAGATGTTTTTC. This encodes CACDPAGGSHSYWDTRQMFF. The chain links TRDV2 to TRDJ3, with 7 bases lining up with TRDD3. V was pared by 3 bases and J by 3 bases, with 16 bases of the junction left unmatched. This CDR3 comprises 20 residues. CDR1 and CDR2 from the germline V gene are GEAIGNYY and EKD.

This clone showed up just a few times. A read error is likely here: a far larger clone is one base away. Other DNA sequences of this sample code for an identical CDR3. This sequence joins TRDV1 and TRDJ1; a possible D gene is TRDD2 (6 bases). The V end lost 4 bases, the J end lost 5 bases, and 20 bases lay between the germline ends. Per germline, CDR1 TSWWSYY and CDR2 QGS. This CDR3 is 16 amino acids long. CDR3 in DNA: TGTGCTCTTGGGGCCTTTCCTAGTTTGGGTTTAGATAAACTCATCTTT. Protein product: CALGAFPSLGLDKLIF.

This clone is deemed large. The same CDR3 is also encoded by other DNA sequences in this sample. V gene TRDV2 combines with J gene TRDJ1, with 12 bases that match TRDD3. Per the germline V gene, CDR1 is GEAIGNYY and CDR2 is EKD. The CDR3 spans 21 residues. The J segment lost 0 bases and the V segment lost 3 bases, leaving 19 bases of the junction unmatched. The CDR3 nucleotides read TGTGCCTGTGACCCTCTGGGGGATACGCGTGGGAAAGGGATTTACACCGATAAACTCATCTTT. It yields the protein CACDPLGDTRGKGIYTDKLIF.

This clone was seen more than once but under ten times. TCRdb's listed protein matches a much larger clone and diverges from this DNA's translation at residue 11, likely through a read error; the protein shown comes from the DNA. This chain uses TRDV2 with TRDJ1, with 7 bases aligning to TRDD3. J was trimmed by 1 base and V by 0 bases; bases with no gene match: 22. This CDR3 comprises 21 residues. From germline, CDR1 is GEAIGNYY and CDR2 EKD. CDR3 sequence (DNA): TGTGCCTGTGACACCGTCCCTGGTACTGGGGCATACCCCCGGGGCACCGATAAACTCATCTTT. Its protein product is CACDTVPGTGAYPRGTDKLIF.

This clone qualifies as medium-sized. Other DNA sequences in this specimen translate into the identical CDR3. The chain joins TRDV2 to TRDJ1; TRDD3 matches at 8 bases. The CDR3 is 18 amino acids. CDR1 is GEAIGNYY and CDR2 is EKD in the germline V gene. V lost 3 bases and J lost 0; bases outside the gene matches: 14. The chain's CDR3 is CACDDLLTGGLYTDKLIF. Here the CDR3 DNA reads TGTGCCTGTGACGACCTCCTTACTGGGGGGCTATACACCGATAAACTCATCTTT.

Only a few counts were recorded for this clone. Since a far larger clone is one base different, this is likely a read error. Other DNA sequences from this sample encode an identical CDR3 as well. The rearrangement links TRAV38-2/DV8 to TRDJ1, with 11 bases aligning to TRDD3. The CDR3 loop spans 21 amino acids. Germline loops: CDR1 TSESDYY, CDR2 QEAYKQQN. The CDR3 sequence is CAYRVLSYSWGIHVSTDKLIF. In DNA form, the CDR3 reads TGTGCCTATAGGGTACTTTCCTACTCCTGGGGGATACACGTGAGTACCGATAAACTCATCTTT.

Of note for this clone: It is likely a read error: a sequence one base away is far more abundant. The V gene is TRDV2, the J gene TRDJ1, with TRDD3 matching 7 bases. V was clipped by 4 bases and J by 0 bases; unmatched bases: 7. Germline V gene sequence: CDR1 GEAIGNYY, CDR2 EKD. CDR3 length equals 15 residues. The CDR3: CACETVGYHTDKLIF. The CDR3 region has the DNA TGTGCCTGTGAGACGGTGGGATACCACACCGATAAACTCATCTTT.

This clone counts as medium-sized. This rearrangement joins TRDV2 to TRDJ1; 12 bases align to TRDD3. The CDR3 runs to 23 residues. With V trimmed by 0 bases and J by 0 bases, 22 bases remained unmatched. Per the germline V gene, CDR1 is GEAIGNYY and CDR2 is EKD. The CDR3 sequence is CACDTLFPNLGDTIPSYTDKLIF. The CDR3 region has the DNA TGTGCCTGTGACACCCTATTTCCTAATCTGGGGGATACGATCCCCTCGTACACCGATAAACTCATCTTT.

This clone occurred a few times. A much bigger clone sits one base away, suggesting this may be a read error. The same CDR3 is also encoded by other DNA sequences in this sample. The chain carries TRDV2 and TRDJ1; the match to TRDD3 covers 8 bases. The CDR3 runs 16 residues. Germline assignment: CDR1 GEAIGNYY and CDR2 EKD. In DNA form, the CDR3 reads TGTGCCTGTGACCCACTGGGGGGCCGACACACTGATAAACTCATCTTT. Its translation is CACDPLGGRHTDKLIF.

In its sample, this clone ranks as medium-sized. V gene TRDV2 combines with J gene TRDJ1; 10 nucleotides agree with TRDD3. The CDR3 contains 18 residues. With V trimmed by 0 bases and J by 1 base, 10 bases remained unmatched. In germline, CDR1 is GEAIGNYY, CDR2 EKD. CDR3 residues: CACDTVGTGGFSTDKLIF. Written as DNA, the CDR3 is TGTGCCTGTGACACCGTCGGTACTGGGGGATTCTCCACCGATAAACTCATCTTT.